These 30 T cell receptor beta chains were sequenced from one sample in a study of blood T cell repertoires in COVID-19. The repertoire was sequenced with immunoSEQ multiplex PCR; TCRdb's copy has only in-frame clones and lacks some. Among a few hundred thousand clones listed, roughly 87% were seen once. The source material was PBMCs or T cells enriched from blood (not recorded which). The receptor set was obtained from a woman in her 50s who had recovered from COVID-19.

The chain uses TRBV24-1 and TRBJ1-6, with D uncertain. This CDR3 has 17 residues. Germline V gene sequence: CDR1 KGHDR, CDR2 SFDVKD. The V gene lost 1 base and the J gene lost 5 bases, with 14 bases spanning the gap. CDR3 in amino acids: CATSDFAGLGDNSPLHF. DNA of the CDR3: TGTGCCACCAGTGATTTTGCCGGGTTGGGTGATAATTCACCCCTCCACTTT.

The chain has TRBV9 and TRBJ2-1, with TRBD2 matching over 7 bases. This CDR3 is built from 16 residues. J gave up 5 bases and V 0 bases, and 8 bases lay outside the gene matches. Germline CDR1 is SGDLS and CDR2 is YYNGEE. The CDR3 sequence: CASSVAGGGVNNEQFF. CDR3 coding DNA: TGTGCCAGCAGCGTAGCTGGCGGGGGAGTTAACAATGAGCAGTTCTTC.

The chain employs TRBV27 and TRBJ1-1; D unclear. Looked up from germline, CDR1 is MNHEY and CDR2 is SMNVEV (reference sequence). Trimming removed 8 bases from V and 5 bases from J, with 12 bases in between. There are 12 residues in the CDR3. This chain's CDR3 is CASGLTGTEAFF. The DNA for the CDR3 is TGTGCCAGCGGGTTGACGGGTACTGAAGCTTTCTTT.

This clone was seen only a few times. This chain uses TRBV10-3 with TRBJ1-5; TRBD1 might be the D (5 bases). Looked up from germline, CDR1 is ENHRY and CDR2 is SYGVKD. This CDR3 comprises 14 residues. Trimming took off 2 bases at V and 5 bases at J, with 10 bases between the two ends. CDR3 sequence reads: CAISERTRDQPQHF. CDR3 DNA sequence: TGTGCCATCAGTGAGCGGACAAGAGATCAGCCCCAGCATTTT.

This sequence joins TRBV30 and TRBJ1-2; D is uncertain. Per germline, CDR1 GTSNPN and CDR2 SVGIG (reference sequence). Between the trimmed V and J ends, which lost 1 base and 3 bases, there was a span of 9 bases. The CDR3 sequence is 13 residues long. The DNA for the CDR3 is TGTGCCTGGAGTGCACTAGACGACTATGGCTACACCTTC. This codes for CAWSALDDYGYTF. Full variable domain (remainder filled in from reference TRBV30 and TRBJ1-2): SQTIHQWPATLVQPVGSPLSLECTVEGTSNPNLYWYRQAAGRGLQLLFYSVGIGQISSEVPQNLSASRPQDRQFILSSKKLLLSDSGFYLCAWSALDDYGYTFGSGTRLTVV.

This chain uses TRBV19 with TRBJ1-2; D remains ambiguous. Looked up from germline, CDR1 is LNHDA and CDR2 is SQIVND (reference sequence). The CDR3 loop spans 13 amino acids. Deletions cut 7 bases from V and 4 bases from J, with 13 bases between. In DNA form, the CDR3 reads TGTGCCAGTACCCGGTCTACTTTCTATGGCTACACCTTC. It is translated as CASTRSTFYGYTF.

The chain recombines TRBV5-4 with TRBJ2-1, with D perhaps TRBD1 (5 bases). CDR1 is SGHNT and CDR2 is YYREEE in the germline V gene (reference sequence). The CDR3 has 14 residues. The V end was cut by 0 bases, the J end by 7 bases, with 11 bases between. The CDR3 bases are TGTGCCAGCAGCTTGGCACAGGATACGAATGAGCAGTTCTTC. Translating gives CASSLAQDTNEQFF.

The chain joins TRBV27 to TRBJ2-7; TRBD1 matches 8 bases. This CDR3 is built from 14 residues. The ends lost 4 bases at V and 4 bases at J; junction bases unmatched: 6. Germline CDR1 is MNHEY and CDR2 is SMNVEV (reference sequence). CDR3 sequence: CASSSTGAYYEQYF. CDR3 sequence (DNA): TGTGCCAGCAGTTCGACAGGGGCTTATTACGAGCAGTACTTC.

The chain is built from TRBV7-6 and TRBJ2-5; TRBD1 is a possible D gene (6 bases). V lost 4 bases, J lost 4 bases, and 19 bases lay in between. The CDR3 is 16 residues long. Germline V gene sequence: CDR1 SGHVS, CDR2 FNYEAQ. The CDR3 bases are TGTGCCAGCAGCTCCAAGCGCGTCACAGGGCTAGAGACCCAGTACTTC. Protein sequence: CASSSKRVTGLETQYF.

This chain uses TRBV19 with TRBJ1-2; 10 bases map to TRBD1. Germline V gives CDR1 LNHDA, CDR2 SQIVND (reference sequence). J gave up 4 bases and V 8 bases, and 16 bases lay outside the gene matches. There are 17 residues in the CDR3. The CDR3 loop is CASGLNRGQGSGYGYTF. CDR3 bases: TGTGCCAGTGGCCTAAATAGGGGACAGGGGAGTGGCTATGGCTACACCTTC.

The CDR3: CASSPLPTKTGSYNSPLHF. Here the CDR3 DNA reads TGTGCCAGCTCACCTCTCCCGACCAAGACAGGCTCCTATAATTCACCCCTCCACTTT. This chain uses TRBV18 with TRBJ1-6; maybe TRBD1 (6 bases). V lost 3 bases, J lost 0 bases, and 18 bases lay in between. Germline CDR1 KGHSH, CDR2 LQKENI. This CDR3 region has 19 residues.

This chain joins TRBV15 and TRBJ1-1; TRBD1 might be the D (5 bases). Trimming shortened V by 4 bases and J by 3 bases, and 12 bases separated the two germline ends. The CDR3 extends over 14 amino acids. In germline, CDR1 is LNHNV, CDR2 YYDKDF (reference sequence). The CDR3 region has the DNA TGTGCCACCAGCACCGGGACTCGGCACACTGAAGCTTTCTTT. The encoded protein is CATSTGTRHTEAFF.

This clone was detected once. This CDR3 reads CASSPQVGGYTF. CDR3 in DNA: TGTGCCAGCAGCCCACAGGTGGGGGGCTACACCTTC. The J gene is TRBJ1-2, the V gene TRBV28, with a weak D call TRBD1 (5 bases). Germline V lookup: CDR1 MDHEN, CDR2 SYDVKM. V was pared by 6 bases and J by 8 bases, with 13 bases between. This CDR3 has 12 residues.

This sequence joins TRBV5-1 and TRBJ2-5; perhaps TRBD2 as D (6 bases). Trimming stripped 0 bases from V and 5 bases from J, with 11 bases between. The CDR3 loop spans 14 amino acids. CDR1 SGHRS and CDR2 YFSETQ come from the germline V gene. Here the CDR3 DNA reads TGCGCCAGCAGCTTGGCAGCCGGGGGTGAGACCCAGTACTTC. Translation gives CASSLAAGGETQYF. Drawing the rest from reference TRBV5-1 and TRBJ2-5, the complete variable domain is KAGVTQTPRYLIKTRGQQVTLSCSPISGHRSVSWYQQTPGQGLQFLFEYFSETQRNKGNFPGRFSGRQFSNSRSEMNVSTLELGDSALYLCASSLAAGGETQYFGPGTRLLVL.

The chain uses TRBV4-3 and TRBJ1-1; a possible D gene is TRBD1 (5 bases). V shed 4 bases and J shed 2 bases, with 14 bases lying between them. CDR1 LGHNA and CDR2 YSLEER come from the germline V gene. The CDR3 runs 15 residues. The CDR3 DNA is TGCGCCAGCAGCCCCAACCAGGGTGCCAACACTGAAGCTTTCTTT. Translated: CASSPNQGANTEAFF.

The genes are TRBV13 and TRBJ2-7, with D perhaps matching TRBD2 (6 bases). Germline assignment: CDR1 PRHDT and CDR2 FYEKMQ (reference sequence). The CDR3 has 16 amino acids. Trimming took 0 bases from V and 2 from J, leaving 14 bases between them. The CDR3 coding sequence is TGTGCCAGCAGCTTAGGCCTGGGGGAGGAGGCCTACGAGCAGTACTTC. Residues: CASSLGLGEEAYEQYF.

This clone was seen just once. This chain links TRBV7-9 with TRBJ2-7, with a weak D call TRBD1 (6 bases). Germline values: CDR1 SEHNR, CDR2 FQNEAQ (reference sequence). V was clipped by 1 base and J by 4 bases, with 11 bases between them. The CDR3 runs 14 residues. The CDR3 nucleotides read TGTGCCAGCAGCTTAGACAGGGTTGGGTACGAGCAGTACTTC. Translation: CASSLDRVGYEQYF.

The chain uses TRBV11-2 and TRBJ1-3, with 9 bases matching TRBD1. The CDR3 is 15 amino acids. CDR1 is SGHAT, CDR2 FQNNGV, per germline. Trimming cost V 5 bases and J 5 bases; bases outside gene matches: 7. CDR3 protein: CASSPRTGARNTIYF. CDR3 in DNA: TGTGCCAGCAGCCCCCGGACAGGGGCGCGAAACACCATATATTTT.

This clone was detected a few times. The chain carries TRBV29-1 and TRBJ1-2, with a tentative D call TRBD1 (6 bases). CDR3 length: 15 amino acids. Trimming pared 0 bases from V and 8 bases from J, leaving 19 bases between. Germline assignment: CDR1 SQVTM and CDR2 ANQGSEA. This CDR3 is CSVEDRGGASYGYTF. The CDR3 DNA sequence: TGCAGCGTTGAAGATCGGGGGGGCGCCTCCTACGGCTACACCTTC.

The J gene is TRBJ1-2, the V gene TRBV11-3, with D perhaps TRBD1 (6 bases). Looked up from germline, CDR1 is SGHNT and CDR2 is YENEEA. This CDR3 contains 17 residues. V was pared by 3 bases and J by 1 base, with 18 bases between. The CDR3 sequence is CASSFSGTTYSNYGYTF. In DNA, the CDR3 is TGTGCCAGCAGCTTCTCCGGGACAACTTACAGTAACTATGGCTACACCTTC.

The table lists this clone with a count of one. The V gene is TRBV4-1, the J gene TRBJ1-4; D ambiguous. The ends were cut back, 3 bases at V and 8 bases at J, with 10 bases in the middle. CDR1 and CDR2 (germline): MGHRA, YSYEKL. The CDR3 is 13 amino acids. As DNA, the CDR3 is TGCGCCAGCAGCCAGTGGAGGAAAGAAAAACTGTTTTTT. Amino acid sequence: CASSQWRKEKLFF.

The genes are TRBV19 and TRBJ1-1; 7 bases map to TRBD1. The CDR3 length is 17 residues. CDR1 LNHDA and CDR2 SQIVND come from the germline V gene (reference sequence). The V segment lost 5 bases and the J segment 0 bases; nucleotides outside the gene matches: 12. The CDR3 DNA is TGTGCCAGTAGTTCATCCCCGACAGGGATCATGAACACTGAAGCTTTCTTT. Translation gives CASSSSPTGIMNTEAFF.

The genes are TRBV5-1 and TRBJ1-5; D gene unclear. CDR3 length: 16 residues. V lost 0 bases and J lost 0, with 10 bases in between. Germline assignment: CDR1 SGHRS and CDR2 YFSETQ. Here the CDR3 DNA reads TGCGCCAGCAGCTTGGGCCCGGCGGCTAGCAATCAGCCCCAGCATTTT. This codes for CASSLGPAASNQPQHF.

The chain links TRBV7-2 to TRBJ1-2; D remains unclear. The CDR3 runs to 15 residues. Per germline, CDR1 SGHTA and CDR2 FQGNSA. Between the trimmed V and J ends, which lost 5 bases and 4 bases, there was a span of 17 bases. The CDR3 nucleotides are TGTGCCAGCAGCCCCTTCCGAGGGAGCCGCTATGGCTACACCTTC. Translation: CASSPFRGSRYGYTF.

The rearrangement joins TRBV9 to TRBJ1-1; possibly TRBD1 for D (5 bases). The V gene's germline CDR1 is SGDLS and CDR2 YYNGEE. Trimming stripped 0 bases from V and 11 bases from J, with 14 bases between. The CDR3 runs to 13 residues. The CDR3 nucleotides are TGTGCCAGCAGCGTAGGTGTAGGGGTTAGGGCTTTCTTT. It codes for CASSVGVGVRAFF.

The chain carries TRBV19 and TRBJ1-2, with 8 bases that match TRBD1. The CDR3 runs 18 residues. The junction had 13 bases not matched to a gene; V was cut back by 3 bases and J by 1 base. Germline loops: CDR1 LNHDA, CDR2 SQIVND (reference sequence). CDR3 amino acids: CASSITGTGFTLNYGYTF. The DNA for the CDR3 is TGTGCCAGTAGTATCACCGGGACAGGCTTCACACTTAACTATGGCTACACCTTC.

CDR3 DNA: TGCAGTGCTAGTTACACAACCACAGATACGCAGTATTTT. Its translation: CSASYTTTDTQYF. The gene calls are TRBV20-1 and TRBJ2-3; D gene uncertain. The V gene lost 3 bases and the J gene lost 2 bases, with 9 bases spanning the gap. From germline, CDR1 is DFQATT and CDR2 SNEGSKA (reference sequence). This CDR3 region has 13 residues.

V gene TRBV7-3 combines with J gene TRBJ1-2, with 10 bases fitting TRBD1. This CDR3 region has 15 residues. Germline CDR1 SGHTA, CDR2 FQGTGA. V trimming: 3 bases; J trimming: 4 bases; junction bases outside the gene matches: 5. The CDR3 sequence is CASSLTGGAGYGYTF. The CDR3 DNA follows: TGTGCCAGCAGCTTGACAGGGGGCGCAGGCTATGGCTACACCTTC.

This sequence joins TRBV27 and TRBJ1-1, with 12 bases aligning to TRBD1. This CDR3 spans 15 amino acids. Germline trimming cut 8 bases from V and 3 bases from J; bases unmatched to any gene: 7. Germline CDR1 is MNHEY and CDR2 is SMNVEV (reference sequence). The CDR3 DNA reads TGTGCCAGCGTCCGGGACAGGGGGCTGTACACTGAAGCTTTCTTT. As protein: CASVRDRGLYTEAFF.

The chain employs TRBV6-5 and TRBJ1-1; a possible D gene is TRBD1 (6 bases). Trimming shortened V by 7 bases and J by 1 base, and 10 bases separated the two germline ends. This CDR3 contains 13 residues. Germline V lookup: CDR1 MNHEY, CDR2 SVGAGI. For the CDR3, the DNA is TGTGCCAGCAAGGCGGGGGCGAACACTGAAGCTTTCTTT. Translated, it gives CASKAGANTEAFF.